These 29 T cell receptor beta chains were all obtained from the same sample, sequenced in a study of cytomegalovirus exposure and HLA in healthy donors. The PCR employed 60 Vbeta primers together with 13 Jbeta primers. The protocol was immunoSEQ multiplex PCR, while the TCRdb copy is restricted to in-frame clones and leaves out a portion. The table shows around 130,000 clones, with 75% to 90% occurring only once. The sample consisted of PBMCs. The receptors shown here come from a woman in her twenties or thirties in good health and CMV-seropositive.

The chain links TRBV27 to TRBJ1-2; 7 bases line up with TRBD1. Trimming cost V 6 bases and J 6 bases; bases outside gene matches: 7. The germline V gene has CDR1 MNHEY and CDR2 SMNVEV (reference sequence). CDR3 length: 13 amino acids. For the CDR3, the DNA is TGTGCCAGCAGACCACAGGGGTTTAATGGCTACACCTTC. Its protein is CASRPQGFNGYTF.

Turning to this clone: Germline is not matched at one junction end, which may reflect a read error. V is TRBV7-9 and J is TRBJ1-4; D gene unclear. The CDR3 runs to 13 residues. Germline values: CDR1 SEHNR, CDR2 FQNEAQ (reference sequence). CDR3 amino acids: CSSSPQLKEKLFF. The CDR3 region has the DNA TGTTCCAGCAGCCCACAGTTGAAAGAAAAACTGTTTTTT. The complete variable domain, with remaining parts taken from reference TRBV7-9 and TRBJ1-4, reads DTGVSQNPRHKITKRGQNVTFRCDPISEHNRLYWYRQTLGQGPEFLTYFQNEAQLEKSRLLSDRFSAERPKGSFSTLEIQRTEQGDSAMYLCSSSPQLKEKLFFGSGTQLSVL.

This chain links TRBV4-2 with TRBJ2-5; TRBD2 agrees at 8 bases. Germline CDR1 and CDR2: LGHNA and YNFKEQ. The CDR3 totals 15 residues. The V and J ends lost 6 bases and 2 bases, in that order; junction bases with no gene match: 8. CDR3 residues: CASSPEVAGQETQYF. The CDR3 nucleotides read TGTGCCAGCAGTCCCGAGGTAGCGGGGCAAGAGACCCAGTACTTC.

This chain joins TRBV28 and TRBJ2-7, with 10 bases lining up with TRBD1. The junction had 9 bases not matched to a gene; V was cut back by 3 bases and J by 1 base. This CDR3 is 17 amino acids long. Germline V gene data show CDR1 as MDHEN and CDR2 as SYDVKM. The CDR3 region is CASSFSYRTGGSYEQYF. The CDR3 DNA reads as TGTGCCAGCAGTTTTTCGTACCGGACAGGGGGATCCTACGAGCAGTACTTC.

The J gene is TRBJ2-5, the V gene TRBV11-2, with 10 bases lining up with TRBD2. The CDR3 has 18 amino acids. Trimming cost V 5 bases and J 3 bases; bases outside gene matches: 15. Germline assignment: CDR1 SGHAT and CDR2 FQNNGV. This chain's CDR3 is CASSHTPLAGVGKETQYF. CDR3 coding DNA: TGTGCCAGCAGCCATACCCCTCTAGCGGGAGTGGGGAAAGAGACCCAGTACTTC.

This chain joins TRBV2 and TRBJ1-1; D is unresolved. Germline CDR1 and CDR2: SNHLY and FYNNEI. This CDR3 spans 14 amino acids. V lost 11 bases to trimming and J lost 1 base, with 17 bases between them. CDR3 amino acids: CAGAMEGSNTEAFF. CDR3 coding DNA: TGTGCCGGCGCCATGGAGGGCTCGAACACTGAAGCTTTCTTT. Supplemented by reference TRBV2 and TRBJ1-1, the full variable domain reads EPEVTQTPSHQVTQMGQEVILRCVPISNHLYFYWYRQILGQKVEFLVSFYNNEISEKSEIFDDQFSVERPDGSNFTLKIRSTKLEDSAMYFCAGAMEGSNTEAFFGQGTRLTVV.

CDR3 region: CATSVRQGGDSEQFF. In nucleotides, the CDR3 is TGTGCCACCAGCGTAAGACAGGGGGGGGATAGTGAGCAGTTCTTC. V gene TRBV15 combines with J gene TRBJ2-1, with 9 bases lining up with TRBD1. CDR1 LNHNV and CDR2 YYDKDF come from the germline V gene (reference sequence). V was pared by 5 bases and J by 9 bases, with 11 bases of the junction left unmatched. CDR3 length equals 15 residues. The full variable domain, in which reference TRBV15 and TRBJ2-1 provide the parts outside the CDR3, is DAMVIQNPRYQVTQFGKPVTLSCSQTLNHNVMYWYQQKSSQAPKLLFHYYDKDFNNEADTPDNFQSRRPNTSFCFLDIRSPGLGDTAMYLCATSVRQGGDSEQFFGPGTRLTVL.

This rearrangement joins TRBV18 to TRBJ2-1; maybe TRBD2 (6 bases). Germline CDR1 and CDR2: KGHSH and LQKENI. This CDR3 has 14 amino acids. V shed 6 bases and J shed 8 bases, with 17 bases lying between them. CDR3 nucleotides: TGTGCCAGCTCCCGGGACTCCCTTTTCGATGAGCAGTTCTTC. Translating it yields CASSRDSLFDEQFF. The full variable domain, its missing parts supplied by reference TRBV18 and TRBJ2-1, is NAGVMQNPRHLVRRRGQEARLRCSPMKGHSHVYWYRQLPEEGLKFMVYLQKENIIDESGMPKERFSAEFPKEGPSILRIQQVVRGDSAAYFCASSRDSLFDEQFFGPGTRLTVL.

The J gene is TRBJ2-7, the V gene TRBV18, with TRBD2 matching over 9 bases. Germline trimming cut 3 bases from V and 6 bases from J; bases unmatched to any gene: 12. The CDR3 covers 16 residues. Germline CDR1 is KGHSH and CDR2 is LQKENI. CDR3 coding DNA: TGTGCCAGCTCACCTTCGACTAGCGGCACTGGGGGCGAGCAGTACTTC. Amino acids: CASSPSTSGTGGEQYF.

This clone was observed a few times. The chain has TRBV19 and TRBJ1-5; D gene uncertain. The germline V and J ends were trimmed by 5 bases and 3 bases, with 14 bases remaining between them. This CDR3 is 15 amino acids long. Germline CDR1 LNHDA, CDR2 SQIVND (reference sequence). CDR3 sequence: CASSSGLRFNQPQHF. The CDR3 region has the DNA TGTGCCAGTAGTTCCGGACTTAGATTCAATCAGCCCCAGCATTTT.

This chain connects TRBV7-3 to TRBJ1-1; possibly TRBD1 for D (5 bases). Germline lookup yields CDR1 SGHTA and CDR2 FQGTGA. The CDR3 sequence is 16 residues long. The ends were cut back, 1 base at V and 1 base at J, with 13 bases in the middle. CDR3 nucleotide sequence: TGTGCCAGCAGCTTAATTGGGGTGGGGGGGAACACTGAAGCTTTCTTT. This codes for CASSLIGVGGNTEAFF.

The chain joins TRBV29-1 to TRBJ2-3; 10 bases agree with TRBD2. The CDR3 is 15 amino acids. Per germline, CDR1 SQVTM and CDR2 ANQGSEA. V lost 4 bases and J lost 0; bases outside the gene matches: 4. DNA of the CDR3: TGCAGCGTTGGGGGGACTAGCGCGAGCACAGATACGCAGTATTTT. Translated: CSVGGTSASTDTQYF.

The chain has TRBV28 and TRBJ1-5; D is unresolved. Germline V gene lookup returns CDR1 MDHEN and CDR2 SYDVKM. This CDR3 spans 14 amino acids. The germline V and J ends were trimmed by 4 bases and 2 bases, with 9 bases remaining between them. The CDR3 sequence: CASSSGGGNQPQHF. Written as DNA, the CDR3 is TGTGCCAGCAGTTCGGGTGGAGGCAATCAGCCCCAGCATTTT.

J is TRBJ2-3 and V is TRBV28, with TRBD2 identical over 8 bases. This CDR3 contains 16 residues. Germline V gene sequence: CDR1 MDHEN, CDR2 SYDVKM. V was clipped by 1 base and J by 2 bases; unmatched bases: 5. The CDR3 bases are TGTGCCAGCAGTTTATTGGGTAGCGGGACCACAGATACGCAGTATTTT. Residues: CASSLLGSGTTDTQYF.

This rearrangement joins TRBV28 to TRBJ1-5; D may be TRBD1 (5 bases). Germline CDR1 reads MDHEN; CDR2 reads SYDVKM. CDR3 length: 17 residues. V lost 4 bases and J lost 6, with 22 bases in between. This chain's CDR3 is CASSSPAGTWGGQPQHF. CDR3 sequence (DNA): TGTGCCAGCAGTTCACCCGCGGGGACTTGGGGGGGTCAGCCCCAGCATTTT.

The chain carries TRBV6-6 and TRBJ1-5; a possible D gene is TRBD1 (6 bases). The CDR3 length is 15 residues. CDR1 MNHNY and CDR2 SVGAGI come from the germline V gene (reference sequence). V shed 7 bases and J shed 3 bases, with 16 bases lying between them. The CDR3 DNA sequence: TGTGCCAGCACGCAGGGGACACCCGCCAATCAGCCCCAGCATTTT. Translation: CASTQGTPANQPQHF.

The chain combines TRBV30 with TRBJ2-5; a weak D match, TRBD1 (5 bases). V was pared by 3 bases and J by 2 bases, with 16 bases between. The length of the CDR3 is 15 residues. The germline CDR1 and CDR2 sequences are GTSNPN and SVGIG (reference sequence). The CDR3 is CAWRTRALLQETQYF. The CDR3 DNA reads TGTGCCTGGAGGACCAGGGCCCTTCTTCAAGAGACCCAGTACTTC.

This clone has a handful of counts. V and J are TRBV5-5 and TRBJ1-2, with 7 bases aligning to TRBD1. The ends lost 0 bases at V and 6 bases at J; junction bases unmatched: 2. The CDR3 totals 13 residues. CDR1 is SGHKS, CDR2 YYEKEE, per germline (reference sequence). CDR3 region: CASSLEGADGYTF. CDR3 nucleotide sequence: TGTGCCAGCAGCTTGGAGGGGGCCGATGGCTACACCTTC.

The CDR3 reads CASSAMTGVSTEAFF. CDR3 bases: TGTGCCAGCAGCGCCATGACAGGGGTGAGCACTGAAGCTTTCTTT. The chain combines TRBV9 with TRBJ1-1; 8 bases line up with TRBD1. V gave up 3 bases and J gave up 4 bases; unmatched junction bases: 8. CDR3 length: 15 residues. The germline gives CDR1 SGDLS, CDR2 YYNGEE.

The chain joins TRBV28 to TRBJ1-2, with D unresolved. Germline V lookup: CDR1 MDHEN, CDR2 SYDVKM. There are 14 residues in the CDR3. Trimming stripped 6 bases from V and 4 bases from J, with 15 bases between. The CDR3 DNA follows: TGTGCCAGCAGAGAGGGTCGGAACGCCTATGGCTACACCTTC. It encodes CASREGRNAYGYTF.

This clone was picked up one time. The V call is TRBV30, the J call TRBJ2-1; 15 bases are shared with TRBD2. With 3 bases clipped from V and 9 bases from J, the junction kept 3 bases outside the gene matches. CDR1 is GTSNPN, CDR2 SVGIG, per germline (reference sequence). The CDR3 covers 14 residues. CDR3 DNA: TGTGCCTGGAGAGGACTAGCGGGGGGGGGTGAGCAGTTCTTC. Translating it yields CAWRGLAGGGEQFF.

Remarks on this clone: The same CDR3 also results from other DNA sequences found in this sample. This chain connects TRBV6-1 to TRBJ1-4; TRBD1 aligns across 8 bases. The J segment lost 3 bases and the V segment lost 6 bases, leaving 3 bases of the junction unmatched. Per the germline V gene, CDR1 is MNHNS and CDR2 is SASEGT. The CDR3 runs 14 residues. CDR3 sequence reads: CASRNRGANEKLFF. CDR3 DNA sequence: TGTGCCAGCAGAAACAGGGGGGCTAATGAAAAACTGTTTTTT.

The gene calls are TRBV5-4 and TRBJ2-1; D perhaps matches TRBD2 (6 bases). V shed 6 bases and J shed 5 bases, with 15 bases lying between them. The CDR3 contains 14 residues. Germline V gene sequence: CDR1 SGHNT, CDR2 YYREEE (reference sequence). CDR3 protein: CASTPGGTDNEQFF. As DNA, the CDR3 is TGTGCCAGCACCCCTGGGGGGACGGACAATGAGCAGTTCTTC.

V gene TRBV12-5 combines with J gene TRBJ2-1; TRBD2 aligns across 8 bases. Germline V lookup: CDR1 LGHNT, CDR2 FRNRAP. The J segment lost 9 bases and the V segment lost 3 bases, leaving 7 bases of the junction unmatched. The CDR3 consists of 14 residues. For the CDR3, the DNA is TGTGCTAGTGGTTTTGAGACTAGCGTAAGTGAGCAGTTCTTC. Translated: CASGFETSVSEQFF.

The rearrangement links TRBV6-1 to TRBJ1-5; D not resolved. The CDR3 covers 15 residues. CDR1 is MNHNS, CDR2 SASEGT, per germline. V was trimmed by 1 base and J by 0 bases, leaving 7 bases between them. The CDR3 here is CASSEGLLSNQPQHF. Here the CDR3 DNA reads TGTGCCAGCAGTGAAGGGCTGCTTAGCAATCAGCCCCAGCATTTT.

This chain connects TRBV12-5 to TRBJ1-2; D remains ambiguous. V gave up 7 bases and J gave up 4 bases, with 10 bases separating them. The CDR3 has 12 residues. Per germline, CDR1 LGHNT and CDR2 FRNRAP. The CDR3 protein is CASAQTGYGYTF. CDR3 coding DNA: TGTGCTAGTGCCCAAACCGGCTATGGCTACACCTTC.

The V call is TRBV7-2, the J call TRBJ1-6, with D possibly matching TRBD1 (5 bases). The V end was cut by 4 bases, the J end by 11 bases, with 15 bases between. CDR3 size: 14 residues. Germline-derived CDR1 and CDR2 are SGHTA and FQGNSA. The CDR3 DNA follows: TGTGCCAGCAGCTCCCAGCCAGGGTTTGCACCCCTCCACTTT. Translation: CASSSQPGFAPLHF.

V is TRBV27 and J is TRBJ1-1, with TRBD1 matching 9 bases. The germline V gene has CDR1 MNHEY and CDR2 SMNVEV (reference sequence). The CDR3 totals 13 residues. After removal of 3 bases from V and 8 bases from J, the junction contained 4 bases not matched to a gene. CDR3 loop: CASSFTGGAEAFF. The CDR3 DNA reads as TGTGCCAGCAGTTTCACAGGGGGCGCGGAAGCTTTCTTT.

The chain joins TRBV2 to TRBJ1-1, with a tentative D call TRBD1 (5 bases). This CDR3 has 14 residues. Germline V gene data show CDR1 as SNHLY and CDR2 as FYNNEI. The V and J ends lost 3 bases and 8 bases respectively, with 16 bases between them. CDR3 residues: CASSEGRAVSEAFF. For the CDR3, the DNA is TGTGCCAGCAGTGAGGGCAGGGCGGTCTCAGAAGCTTTCTTT. Supplemented by reference TRBV2 and TRBJ1-1, the full variable domain reads EPEVTQTPSHQVTQMGQEVILRCVPISNHLYFYWYRQILGQKVEFLVSFYNNEISEKSEIFDDQFSVERPDGSNFTLKIRSTKLEDSAMYFCASSEGRAVSEAFFGQGTRLTVV.